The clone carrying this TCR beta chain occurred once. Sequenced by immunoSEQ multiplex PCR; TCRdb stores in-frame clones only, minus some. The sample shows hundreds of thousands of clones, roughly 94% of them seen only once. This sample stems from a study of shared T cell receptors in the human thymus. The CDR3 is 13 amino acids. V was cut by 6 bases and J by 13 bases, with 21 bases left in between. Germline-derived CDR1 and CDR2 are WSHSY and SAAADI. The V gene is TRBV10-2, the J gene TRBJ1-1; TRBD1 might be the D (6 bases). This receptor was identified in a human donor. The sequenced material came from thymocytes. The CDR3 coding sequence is TGCGCCAGCAGCGAAATGCCAGGGGACAAAGGTTTCTTT. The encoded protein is CASSEMPGDKGFF.